The 28 T cell receptor beta chains reported below all come from one sample, sequenced in a study of cytomegalovirus exposure and HLA in healthy donors. Vbeta (60) and Jbeta (13) primers were used in the PCR. The method was immunoSEQ multiplex PCR; TCRdb's version includes in-frame clones alone and lacks a portion of them. This table has around 120,000 clones, 80% to 90% appearing once. Material for sequencing was PBMCs. The receptor set was obtained from a man between 50 and 59 years old in good health and CMV-seronegative.

This chain connects TRBV4-3 to TRBJ1-1, with D possibly matching TRBD1 (5 bases). V dropped 1 base and J dropped 4 bases, with 13 bases sitting between them. Germline lookup yields CDR1 LGHNA and CDR2 YSLEER. The CDR3 runs to 15 residues. The CDR3: CASSQVGGGGTEAFF. The CDR3, as DNA: TGCGCCAGCAGCCAAGTGGGCGGGGGGGGCACTGAAGCTTTCTTT.

This clone turned up a few times. The rearrangement links TRBV9 to TRBJ1-6; D may be TRBD1 (6 bases). The germline gives CDR1 SGDLS, CDR2 YYNGEE. The CDR3 extends over 14 amino acids. V lost 3 bases, J lost 9 bases, and 13 bases lay in between. CDR3 residues: CASSANRVGSPLHF. The CDR3 DNA reads as TGTGCCAGCAGCGCCAACAGGGTAGGTTCACCCCTCCACTTT.

This chain joins TRBV30 and TRBJ2-7, with D tentatively TRBD1 (5 bases). The CDR3 has 14 residues. CDR1 and CDR2 (germline): GTSNPN, SVGIG (reference sequence). The V gene lost 0 bases and the J gene lost 3 bases, with 12 bases spanning the gap. The CDR3 loop is CAWSVRGRVYEQYF. The CDR3 DNA follows: TGTGCCTGGAGTGTACGTGGCAGGGTCTACGAGCAGTACTTC.

This sequence joins TRBV23-1 and TRBJ2-7, with D perhaps matching TRBD2 (5 bases). TRBV23-1 is classed as an ORF, of uncertain function. V was trimmed by 8 bases and J by 3 bases, leaving 29 bases between them. This CDR3 has 18 residues. The CDR3 region has the DNA TGCGCCAGCTCCCGTGAGGGCCCCCCTTGGACGGGGAACTACGAGCAGTACTTC. Translation gives CASSREGPPWTGNYEQYF.

The V gene is TRBV6-1, the J gene TRBJ2-3, with D perhaps matching TRBD2 (6 bases). With 8 bases removed from V and 2 bases from J, the gap between germline ends came to 11 bases. Germline CDR1 MNHNS, CDR2 SASEGT. The CDR3 is 13 amino acids. Here the CDR3 reads CASQAGFTDTQYF. CDR3 DNA: TGTGCCAGCCAGGCGGGATTCACAGATACGCAGTATTTT.

The V and J genes are TRBV2 and TRBJ2-3; D ambiguous. The CDR3 runs to 14 residues. Trimming cost V 2 bases and J 4 bases, with 10 bases left between them. Germline V gene sequence: CDR1 SNHLY, CDR2 FYNNEI. The CDR3 sequence is CASSEIGQPDTQYF. In nucleotides, the CDR3 is TGTGCCAGCAGTGAAATTGGGCAGCCAGATACGCAGTATTTT. Variable domain in full (rest from reference TRBV2 and TRBJ2-3): EPEVTQTPSHQVTQMGQEVILRCVPISNHLYFYWYRQILGQKVEFLVSFYNNEISEKSEIFDDQFSVERPDGSNFTLKIRSTKLEDSAMYFCASSEIGQPDTQYFGPGTRLTVL.

V usage is TRBV5-4 and J usage is TRBJ1-3; 7 bases are a match to TRBD1. J lost 4 bases, V lost 2 bases, and 3 bases had no gene match. This CDR3 spans 14 amino acids. CDR1 SGHNT and CDR2 YYREEE come from the germline V gene (reference sequence). The DNA of the CDR3 is TGTGCCAGCAGCTTTCGGGACAGAGGAAACACCATATATTTT. It encodes CASSFRDRGNTIYF.

This chain links TRBV27 with TRBJ2-5; 9 positions match TRBD2. The J call could be wrong; TRBJ2-7 is a better fit for the DNA end. Germline V gene data show CDR1 as MNHEY and CDR2 as SMNVEV (reference sequence). There are 17 residues in the CDR3. The CDR3 here is CASSPKSPGLAYYEQYF. CDR3 nucleotide sequence: TGTGCCAGCAGTCCTAAATCCCCGGGACTAGCCTACTACGAGCAGTACTTC.

This chain connects TRBV5-1 to TRBJ1-3; D gene ambiguous. Trimming left V 4 bases short and J 2 bases short, with 10 bases between. CDR1 and CDR2 (germline): SGHRS, YFSETQ. CDR3 size: 14 residues. The CDR3 protein is CASSNQSAGNTIYF. CDR3 DNA sequence: TGCGCCAGCAGCAACCAGAGCGCTGGAAACACCATATATTTT.

V and J are TRBV4-2 and TRBJ2-7; TRBD2 matches 9 bases. V trimming: 0 bases; J trimming: 9 bases; junction bases outside the gene matches: 9. The CDR3 has 15 residues. Germline V gene data show CDR1 as LGHNA and CDR2 as YNFKEQ. The CDR3 DNA is TGTGCCAGCAGCCAAGATGGTAGCGGGAGCATCGGGCAGTACTTC. This translates into CASSQDGSGSIGQYF.

CDR3 loop: CASITGGVTEAFF. For the CDR3, the DNA is TGTGCCAGTATCACAGGCGGGGTCACTGAAGCTTTCTTT. V is TRBV19 and J is TRBJ1-1, with D possibly being TRBD1 (5 bases). CDR3 length: 13 residues. Trimming left V 7 bases short and J 4 bases short, with 13 bases between. Germline values: CDR1 LNHDA, CDR2 SQIVND (reference sequence).

The chain combines TRBV30 with TRBJ2-5, with 7 positions matching TRBD2. CDR3 length: 16 residues. The germline gives CDR1 GTSNPN, CDR2 SVGIG (reference sequence). Trimming at V came to 4 bases and at J to 4 bases, leaving 15 bases not matched to a gene. CDR3 sequence reads: CAWTDLGSGVSETQYF. CDR3 DNA: TGTGCCTGGACAGATTTGGGGAGCGGGGTGTCAGAGACCCAGTACTTC.

This clone was recorded only once. The V call is TRBV9, the J call TRBJ2-7; tentatively, D is TRBD2 (5 bases). V was clipped by 4 bases and J by 4 bases, with 15 bases between them. The CDR3 is 14 residues long. The germline CDR1 and CDR2 sequences are SGDLS and YYNGEE. In DNA form, the CDR3 reads TGTGCCAGCAGCCCCCCCAGCGGTCCTTACGAGCAGTACTTC. Residues: CASSPPSGPYEQYF.

The chain recombines TRBV15 with TRBJ2-7, with 8 bases fitting TRBD1. Trimming at V came to 3 bases and at J to 6 bases, leaving 13 bases not matched to a gene. Germline CDR1 is LNHNV and CDR2 is YYDKDF (reference sequence). This CDR3 is 16 amino acids long. The CDR3 is CATSRDRDDVPAEQYF. The CDR3 region has the DNA TGTGCCACCAGCAGGGACAGGGACGACGTCCCCGCCGAGCAGTACTTC.

This rearrangement joins TRBV30 to TRBJ1-4; no reliable D call. CDR1 is GTSNPN, CDR2 SVGIG, per germline (reference sequence). This CDR3 has 15 amino acids. Trimming took 2 bases from V and 8 from J, leaving 18 bases between them. The CDR3 sequence is CAWSPFGSFGEKLFF. The CDR3, as DNA: TGTGCCTGGAGTCCTTTCGGAAGCTTCGGGGAAAAACTGTTTTTT.

The rearrangement links TRBV6-5 to TRBJ2-2; 9 nucleotides agree with TRBD2. The germline V gene encodes CDR1 MNHEY and CDR2 SVGAGI. Trimming at V came to 6 bases and at J to 5 bases, leaving 4 bases not matched to a gene. The CDR3 has 14 residues. The CDR3 sequence is CASRVLAGTGELFF. CDR3 nucleotides: TGTGCCAGCAGGGTCCTAGCGGGGACCGGGGAGCTGTTTTTT.

This clone was detected once. V and J are TRBV21-1 and TRBJ1-2. TRBV21-1 is an annotated pseudogene. This CDR3 contains 17 residues. CDR3 in amino acids: CASSKQHLKEGNYGYTF. The CDR3 DNA reads TGTGCCAGCAGCAAGCAACATCTTAAAGAGGGCAACTATGGCTACACCTTC.

This clone occurred a few times. The chain couples TRBV21-1 to TRBJ2-7; the table's D call, TRBD1, was not checked against the DNA. TRBV21-1 is marked as a pseudogene. The CDR3 is 15 amino acids. DNA for the CDR3: TGTGCCAGAATTAACAGGGGTCAAATGGATTACGAGCAGTACTTC. Its translation: CARINRGQMDYEQYF.

The rearrangement uses TRBV2 and TRBJ1-1; D might be TRBD1 (5 bases). V lost 9 bases to trimming and J lost 0 bases, with 11 bases between them. The length of the CDR3 is 13 residues. Germline CDR1 is SNHLY and CDR2 is FYNNEI. The chain's CDR3 is CASMTDMNTEAFF. In nucleotides, the CDR3 is TGTGCCAGTATGACAGACATGAACACTGAAGCTTTCTTT.

The V call is TRBV15, the J call TRBJ1-1; D might be TRBD1 (5 bases). CDR3 length: 13 amino acids. Germline CDR1 and CDR2: LNHNV and YYDKDF (reference sequence). V was trimmed by 4 bases and J by 14 bases, leaving 20 bases between them. In DNA form, the CDR3 reads TGTGCCACCAGCACCTGGGGCCCCAACGATCCCTTCTTT. Translation gives CATSTWGPNDPFF.

The J gene is TRBJ1-5, the V gene TRBV30; the match to TRBD1 covers 7 bases. Germline V lookup: CDR1 GTSNPN, CDR2 SVGIG (reference sequence). V shed 0 bases, J shed 5 bases, and the junction held 7 bases outside the gene matches. The CDR3 loop spans 15 amino acids. CDR3 sequence reads: CAWSVHRGGYQPQHF. The CDR3 DNA reads TGTGCCTGGAGTGTACACAGGGGAGGTTATCAGCCCCAGCATTTT.

The gene calls are TRBV25-1 and TRBJ1-6, with 12 bases identical to TRBD1. CDR1 is MGHDK, CDR2 SYGVNS, per germline. V lost 2 bases, J lost 10 bases, and 12 bases stayed unmatched. The CDR3 contains 18 residues. DNA of the CDR3: TGTGCCAGCAGTGAAGGCCCGCCGGGACAGGGGGCCGGCTCACCCCTCCACTTT. It is translated as CASSEGPPGQGAGSPLHF.

J is TRBJ1-6 and V is TRBV28, with TRBD1 matching over 7 bases. J gave up 7 bases and V 2 bases, and 11 bases lay outside the gene matches. This CDR3 comprises 17 residues. Germline CDR1 MDHEN, CDR2 SYDVKM. The CDR3 DNA reads as TGTGCCAGCAGTTTAGGAGGGGGCAGCCTAGGGAATTCACCCCTCCACTTT. It yields the protein CASSLGGGSLGNSPLHF.

About this clone itself: One end of the junction varies from germline; a read error may be responsible. The chain employs TRBV7-9 and TRBJ2-1; D unclear. This CDR3 spans 12 amino acids. CDR1 is SEHNR, CDR2 FQNEAQ, per germline (reference sequence). This CDR3 is CASSVSHNEQFF. CDR3 DNA: TGTGCCAGCAGCGTCTCCCACAATGAGCAGTTCTTC.

This clone turned up a few times. The chain combines TRBV5-6 with TRBJ2-5, with D maybe TRBD1 (6 bases). Germline values: CDR1 SGHDT, CDR2 YYEEEE. CDR3 length: 13 amino acids. V lost 7 bases, J lost 11 bases, and 21 bases lay in between. This CDR3 is CASSGTNPREQYF. CDR3 bases: TGTGCCAGCTCGGGGACAAACCCTAGGGAGCAGTACTTC.

V and J are TRBV5-1 and TRBJ1-4, with D unclear. This CDR3 region has 13 residues. The V end was cut by 0 bases, the J end by 6 bases, with 6 bases between. Germline V gene lookup returns CDR1 SGHRS and CDR2 YFSETQ. CDR3 loop: CASSLEPDEKLFF. In DNA, the CDR3 is TGCGCCAGCAGCTTGGAACCGGATGAAAAACTGTTTTTT.

This sequence joins TRBV7-8 and TRBJ2-3; 10 nucleotides align to TRBD1. Germline V gene sequence: CDR1 SGHVS, CDR2 FQNEAQ. The CDR3 consists of 15 residues. J gave up 5 bases and V 5 bases, and 7 bases lay outside the gene matches. Here the CDR3 DNA reads TGTGCCAGCAGCAACCCCGGGACAGGGGAAGATACGCAGTATTTT. This encodes CASSNPGTGEDTQYF.

J is TRBJ2-7 and V is TRBV5-1; tentatively, D is TRBD1 (6 bases). Germline values: CDR1 SGHRS, CDR2 YFSETQ. There are 15 residues in the CDR3. The V and J ends lost 0 bases and 0 bases respectively, with 10 bases between them. CDR3 sequence: CASSLGQGSSYEQYF. DNA of the CDR3: TGCGCCAGCAGCTTGGGTCAGGGGAGCTCCTACGAGCAGTACTTC.